The clone carrying this TCR beta chain was seen a few times. Its target is unknown. Sequencing targeted expressed TCRB transcripts, as all isolated RNA had been reverse transcribed. About 3.7 million reads, on average, came from each naive, central memory and regulatory T cell sample. Some clones are missing from TCRdb's copy, which holds only in-frame ones; the method was immunoSEQ multiplex PCR. The table lists 970,000 or so clones, roughly 16% of them singletons. The sample is drawn from a study of beta chain features in type 1 diabetes. Study-level results: The question of HLA type influencing TCRB rearrangement was one that remained unresolved here. Moderately but significantly shorter TCRB CDR3s were found in Type 1 diabetes patients in all four CD4+ subsets.

The sequenced material came from naive CD4+ T cells from blood. This TCR was sampled from a woman under 30 in good health.

CDR3 DNA sequence: TGTGCCAGCTCACCAACCTCAGGGGACACTGAAGCTTTCTTT. Its translation: CASSPTSGDTEAFF. This sequence joins TRBV18 and TRBJ1-1; D possibly corresponds to TRBD1 (6 bases). The V end lost 2 bases, the J end lost 3 bases, and 10 bases lay between the germline ends. CDR1 is KGHSH, CDR2 LQKENI, per germline. The CDR3 has 14 amino acids.